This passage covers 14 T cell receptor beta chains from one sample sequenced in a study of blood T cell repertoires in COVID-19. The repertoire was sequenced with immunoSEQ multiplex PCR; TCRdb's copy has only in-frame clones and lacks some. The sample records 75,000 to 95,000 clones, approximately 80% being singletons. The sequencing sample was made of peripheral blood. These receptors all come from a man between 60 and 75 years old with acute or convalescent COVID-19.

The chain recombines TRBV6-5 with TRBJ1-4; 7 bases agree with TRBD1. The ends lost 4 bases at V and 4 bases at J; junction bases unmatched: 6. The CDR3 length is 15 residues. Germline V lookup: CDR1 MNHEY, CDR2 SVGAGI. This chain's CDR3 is CASSLTGYFNEKLFF. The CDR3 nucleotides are TGTGCCAGCAGTTTGACAGGGTACTTTAATGAAAAACTGTTTTTT.

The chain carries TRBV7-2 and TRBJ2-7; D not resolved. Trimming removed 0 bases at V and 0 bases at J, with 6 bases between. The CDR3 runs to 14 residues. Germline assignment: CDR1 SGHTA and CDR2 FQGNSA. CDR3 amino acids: CASSLAPVSYEQYV. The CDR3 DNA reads TGTGCCAGCAGCTTAGCGCCAGTCTCCTACGAGCAGTACGTC.

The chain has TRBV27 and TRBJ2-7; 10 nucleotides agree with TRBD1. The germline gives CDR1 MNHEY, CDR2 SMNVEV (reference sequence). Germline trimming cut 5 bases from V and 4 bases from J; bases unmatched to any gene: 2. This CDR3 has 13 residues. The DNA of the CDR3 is TGTGCCAGCAGTCCGGGACAGGGGTACGAGCAGTACTTC. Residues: CASSPGQGYEQYF.

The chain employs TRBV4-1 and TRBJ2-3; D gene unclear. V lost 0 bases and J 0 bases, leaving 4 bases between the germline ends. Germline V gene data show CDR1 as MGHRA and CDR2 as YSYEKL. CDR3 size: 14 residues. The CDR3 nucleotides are TGCGCCAGCAGCCAAGATAGTAGCACAGATACGCAGTATTTT. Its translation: CASSQDSSTDTQYF.

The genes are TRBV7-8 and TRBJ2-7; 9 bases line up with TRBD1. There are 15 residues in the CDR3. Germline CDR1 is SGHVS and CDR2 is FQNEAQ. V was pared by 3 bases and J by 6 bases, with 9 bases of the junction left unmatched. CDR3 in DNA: TGTGCCAGCAGCTTGTTGGGACAGGGAGTTTCCGAGCAGTACGTC. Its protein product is CASSLLGQGVSEQYV.

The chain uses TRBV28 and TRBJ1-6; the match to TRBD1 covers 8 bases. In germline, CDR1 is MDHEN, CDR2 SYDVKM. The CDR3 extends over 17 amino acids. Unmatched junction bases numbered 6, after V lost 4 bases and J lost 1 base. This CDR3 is CASSSRQGSSYNSPLHF. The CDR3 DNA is TGTGCCAGCAGTTCTAGACAGGGGTCGTCCTATAATTCACCCCTCCACTTT. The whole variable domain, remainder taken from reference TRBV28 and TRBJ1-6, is DVKVTQSSRYLVKRTGEKVFLECVQDMDHENMFWYRQDPGLGLRLIYFSYDVKMKEKGDIPEGYSVSREKKERFSLILESASTNQTSMYLCASSSRQGSSYNSPLHFGNGTRLTVT.

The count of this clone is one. The CDR3 DNA reads as TGTGCCAGCAGTGGAGGACAGGGGTATTCACCCCTCCACTTT. Translating gives CASSGGQGYSPLHF. The gene calls are TRBV2 and TRBJ1-6; 9 bases are a match to TRBD1. V dropped 4 bases and J dropped 8; count of bases not matched to a gene: 3. The CDR3 has 14 residues. Germline V gives CDR1 SNHLY, CDR2 FYNNEI.

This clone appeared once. The CDR3 nucleotides read TGTGCCAGCAGCCAAGATCTAGGGAGAGGATACAATGAGCAGTTCTTC. Residues: CASSQDLGRGYNEQFF. V usage is TRBV4-2 and J usage is TRBJ2-1, with a weak D call TRBD2 (5 bases). CDR3 length: 16 amino acids. The ends were cut back, 0 bases at V and 4 bases at J, with 13 bases in the middle. Germline values: CDR1 LGHNA, CDR2 YNFKEQ.

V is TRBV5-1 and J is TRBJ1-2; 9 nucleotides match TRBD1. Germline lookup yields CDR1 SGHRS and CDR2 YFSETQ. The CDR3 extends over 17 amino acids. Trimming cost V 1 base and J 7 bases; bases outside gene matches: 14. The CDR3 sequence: CASSLPNSGQGGAGYTF. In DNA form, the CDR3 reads TGCGCCAGCAGCTTGCCAAACTCGGGACAGGGAGGGGCTGGCTACACCTTC.

CDR3 loop: CASKRGQGTYEQYF. CDR3 bases: TGTGCCAGTAAAAGGGGACAGGGGACCTACGAGCAGTACTTC. The chain carries TRBV19 and TRBJ2-7; 10 bases fit TRBD1. Germline V gives CDR1 LNHDA, CDR2 SQIVND (reference sequence). The CDR3 spans 14 residues. The J segment lost 2 bases and the V segment lost 7 bases, leaving 5 bases of the junction unmatched. Full variable domain (missing parts from reference TRBV19 and TRBJ2-7): DGGITQSPKYLFRKEGQNVTLSCEQNLNHDAMYWYRQDPGQGLRLIYYSQIVNDFQKGDIAEGYSVSREKKESFPLTVTSAQKNPTAFYLCASKRGQGTYEQYFGPGTRLTVT.

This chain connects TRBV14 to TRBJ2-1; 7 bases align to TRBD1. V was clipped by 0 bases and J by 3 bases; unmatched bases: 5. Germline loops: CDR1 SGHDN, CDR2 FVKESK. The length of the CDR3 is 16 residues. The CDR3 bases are TGTGCCAGCAGCCAAGATAGACAGGGCTTCTACAATGAGCAGTTCTTC. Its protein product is CASSQDRQGFYNEQFF.

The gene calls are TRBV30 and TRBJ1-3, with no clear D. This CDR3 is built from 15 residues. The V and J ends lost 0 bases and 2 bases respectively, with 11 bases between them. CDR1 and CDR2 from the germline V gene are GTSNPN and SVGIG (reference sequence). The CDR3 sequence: CAWSVPGKAGNTIYF. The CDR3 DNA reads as TGTGCCTGGAGTGTACCAGGAAAGGCTGGAAACACCATATATTTT.

The CDR3 loop is CASSPTTTDNYGYTF. The CDR3, as DNA: TGTGCCAGCAGCCCTACTACGACAGATAACTATGGCTACACCTTC. The chain recombines TRBV7-2 with TRBJ1-2, with a weak D call TRBD1 (5 bases). The CDR3 has 15 amino acids. The ends were cut back, 5 bases at V and 1 base at J, with 14 bases in the middle. Germline CDR1 reads SGHTA; CDR2 reads FQGNSA.

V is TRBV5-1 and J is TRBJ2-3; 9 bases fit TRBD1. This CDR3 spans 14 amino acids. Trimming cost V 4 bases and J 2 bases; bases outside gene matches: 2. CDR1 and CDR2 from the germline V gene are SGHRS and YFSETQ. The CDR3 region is CASSRDRDTDTQYF. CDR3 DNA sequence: TGCGCCAGCAGCAGGGACAGGGACACAGATACGCAGTATTTT.